Each of the 32 T cell receptor beta chains below was sequenced from the same sample in a study of blood T cell repertoires in COVID-19 (dated by TCRdb to 2020 to 2021). Receptors were amplified or captured by the immunoSEQ multiplex PCR assay. The clones in this table, taken by TCRdb from immuneACCESS, are in-frame only. Not every clone is retained; where verified, under half of the shortfall comes from an unresolved V gene, and the cause of the rest is unknown. This sample gives hundreds of thousands of clones in total; about 82% of them show up just once. Roughly 4.6% of the sample rests with the top ten. The material sequenced was peripheral blood. The receptor source for this set is a man aged 50 or older with active or convalescent COVID-19.

This chain connects TRBV9 to TRBJ2-1, with 11 bases aligning to TRBD2. In germline, CDR1 is SGDLS, CDR2 YYNGEE. Trimming cost V 0 bases and J 5 bases; bases outside gene matches: 4. The CDR3 spans 16 residues. CDR3 DNA sequence: TGTGCCAGCAGCGTAGCCCCTAGCGGGGGGAACAATGAGCAGTTCTTC. As protein: CASSVAPSGGNNEQFF.

The rearrangement uses TRBV19 and TRBJ1-5; D is possibly TRBD1 (6 bases). CDR3 length: 12 amino acids. Germline-derived CDR1 and CDR2 are LNHDA and SQIVND (reference sequence). The V and J ends lost 6 bases and 4 bases respectively, with 7 bases between them. CDR3 nucleotides: TGTGCCAGTAGCGGACAGAATCAGCCCCAGCATTTT. Encoded protein: CASSGQNQPQHF.

The chain joins TRBV28 to TRBJ2-5; TRBD1 aligns across 8 bases. The ends lost 3 bases at V and 4 bases at J; junction bases unmatched: 13. The V gene's germline CDR1 is MDHEN and CDR2 SYDVKM. The CDR3 length is 17 residues. In DNA, the CDR3 is TGTGCCAGCAGTTTTCCGGATTTGGACAGGGTACGAGAGACCCAGTACTTC. It codes for CASSFPDLDRVRETQYF.

This chain uses TRBV7-9 with TRBJ2-3; 9 bases line up with TRBD2. The V and J ends lost 4 bases and 5 bases, in that order; junction bases with no gene match: 7. The CDR3 contains 15 residues. Germline V gene lookup returns CDR1 SEHNR and CDR2 FQNEAQ (reference sequence). CDR3 nucleotide sequence: TGTGCCAGCAGCTCACTAGCGGGCCAAGGAGATACGCAGTATTTT. Protein sequence: CASSSLAGQGDTQYF.

This clone is a singleton in its sample. J is TRBJ2-5 and V is TRBV9; 8 positions match TRBD2. The CDR3 consists of 16 residues. Germline values: CDR1 SGDLS, CDR2 YYNGEE. J was trimmed by 5 bases and V by 3 bases; bases with no gene match: 12. In DNA, the CDR3 is TGTGCCAGCAGCGGAAGCGGGAGCACCCCCACGGAGACCCAGTACTTC. It codes for CASSGSGSTPTETQYF.

The rearrangement joins TRBV4-1 to TRBJ1-1, with 9 bases that match TRBD1. From germline, CDR1 is MGHRA and CDR2 YSYEKL. Trimming took 4 bases from V and 0 from J; bases not matched to a gene: 12. The CDR3 consists of 18 residues. CDR3 bases: TGCGCCAGCAGCCTCTCCGTCCCGGGACAGGGATTGAACACTGAAGCTTTCTTT. Its protein is CASSLSVPGQGLNTEAFF.

The genes are TRBV29-1 and TRBJ2-6; D perhaps matches TRBD2 (7 bases). The ends were cut back, 0 bases at V and 2 bases at J, with 14 bases in the middle. The germline CDR1 and CDR2 sequences are SQVTM and ANQGSEA. The CDR3 totals 17 residues. Here the CDR3 DNA reads TGCAGCGTTGAAGAATGGGGGGGCAAAGCTGGGGCCAACGTCCTGACTTTC. Residues: CSVEEWGGKAGANVLTF.

The chain uses TRBV7-6 and TRBJ2-1, with D perhaps matching TRBD2 (5 bases). Germline loops: CDR1 SGHVS, CDR2 FNYEAQ. V lost 2 bases and J lost 7, with 18 bases in between. There are 16 residues in the CDR3. The CDR3 coding sequence is TGTGCCAGCAGCTTAATGCTTTGGGGAGCTTCAAATGAGCAGTTCTTC. This encodes CASSLMLWGASNEQFF.

V is TRBV29-1 and J is TRBJ2-7; tentative D call: TRBD2 (6 bases). The CDR3 consists of 11 residues. V was clipped by 3 bases and J by 6 bases, with 9 bases between them. Looked up from germline, CDR1 is SQVTM and CDR2 is ANQGSEA. CDR3: CSVEGRSEQYF. CDR3 coding DNA: TGCAGCGTTGAGGGGAGGTCCGAGCAGTACTTC.

This chain connects TRBV6-6 to TRBJ1-2, with a weak D call TRBD1 (5 bases). Germline loops: CDR1 MNHNY, CDR2 SVGAGI (reference sequence). The V and J ends lost 6 bases and 4 bases respectively, with 12 bases between them. CDR3 length: 13 amino acids. Here the CDR3 reads CASSPDRIYGYTF. The CDR3 DNA is TGTGCCAGCAGCCCCGACAGAATCTATGGCTACACCTTC.

The V call is TRBV27, the J call TRBJ1-1; 7 bases line up with TRBD1. Looked up from germline, CDR1 is MNHEY and CDR2 is SMNVEV (reference sequence). Trimming removed 4 bases from V and 5 bases from J; junction bases left unmatched: 7. The CDR3 runs to 14 residues. CDR3 in amino acids: CASSYLAGGTEAFF. The CDR3 DNA is TGTGCCAGCAGTTACCTCGCAGGGGGGACTGAAGCTTTCTTT.

The chain joins TRBV29-1 to TRBJ2-7; 7 nucleotides agree with TRBD2. This CDR3 spans 16 amino acids. Unmatched junction bases numbered 17, after V lost 4 bases and J lost 5 bases. Germline V gene lookup returns CDR1 SQVTM and CDR2 ANQGSEA. This CDR3 reads CSVGGGDRQIVDEQYF. The CDR3 DNA sequence: TGCAGCGTTGGTGGGGGGGACCGACAGATTGTCGACGAGCAGTACTTC.

The chain links TRBV9 to TRBJ2-3; TRBD2 aligns across 8 bases. V shed 3 bases and J 0 bases; nucleotides not matched to a gene: 6. The CDR3 spans 16 residues. Per germline, CDR1 SGDLS and CDR2 YYNGEE. This chain's CDR3 is CASSGFRGRSTDTQYF. For the CDR3, the DNA is TGTGCCAGCAGCGGATTTCGCGGGAGGAGCACAGATACGCAGTATTTT.

In this sample, this clone turned up once. The V and J genes are TRBV6-5 and TRBJ2-7; 7 bases are a match to TRBD1. V shed 5 bases and J 5 bases; nucleotides not matched to a gene: 12. There are 15 residues in the CDR3. In germline, CDR1 is MNHEY, CDR2 SVGAGI. The CDR3: CASSRRRTGSHEQYF. The CDR3 DNA reads as TGTGCCAGCAGTAGACGGCGGACAGGTTCGCACGAGCAGTACTTC.

The chain carries TRBV4-2 and TRBJ2-3, with 7 bases lining up with TRBD2. The CDR3 runs to 16 residues. Germline V gene sequence: CDR1 LGHNA, CDR2 YNFKEQ. After removal of 1 base from V and 4 bases from J, the junction contained 8 bases not matched to a gene. The CDR3 spells CASSQGWAGESDTQYF. CDR3 nucleotide sequence: TGTGCCAGCAGCCAAGGTTGGGCGGGAGAGTCAGATACGCAGTATTTT.

The chain combines TRBV3-1 (or the pseudogene TRBV3-2) with TRBJ2-3; 9 nucleotides agree with TRBD2. The CDR3 sequence is 16 residues long. V lost 6 bases to trimming and J lost 2 bases; unmatched junction nucleotides: 9. In germline, CDR1 is LGHDT, CDR2 YNNKEL (reference sequence). CDR3 sequence reads: CASRHSGRVNTDTQYF. CDR3 DNA sequence: TGTGCCAGCAGACATAGCGGGAGAGTCAACACAGATACGCAGTATTTT.

This clone was seen more than once but under ten times. The chain recombines TRBV3-1 (or the pseudogene TRBV3-2) with TRBJ2-4, with 8 bases lining up with TRBD1. CDR3 length: 16 amino acids. V shed 4 bases and J 2 bases; nucleotides not matched to a gene: 7. Germline CDR1 LGHDT, CDR2 YNNKEL (reference sequence). Here the CDR3 reads CASSPFRGQTKNIQYF. CDR3 coding DNA: TGTGCCAGCAGCCCGTTCAGGGGGCAGACCAAAAACATTCAGTACTTC.

The chain is built from TRBV7-9 and TRBJ2-7; 12 bases match TRBD2. The V gene's germline CDR1 is SEHNR and CDR2 FQNEAQ (reference sequence). The CDR3 extends over 15 amino acids. After removal of 5 bases from V and 3 bases from J, the junction contained 5 bases not matched to a gene. Here the CDR3 DNA reads TGTGCCAGCAGCCAACGGACTAGCGGGATCTACGAGCAGTACTTC. It encodes CASSQRTSGIYEQYF.

This clone was recorded once. J is TRBJ2-1 and V is TRBV28; 7 bases align to TRBD1. The V gene end was trimmed by 5 bases and the J gene end by 6 bases; junction bases not matched to a gene: 13. The CDR3 consists of 16 residues. Germline V gene data show CDR1 as MDHEN and CDR2 as SYDVKM. The CDR3 DNA sequence: TGTGCCAGCAGTGACCACAGGGGTTCAACTGGCAATGAGCAGTTCTTC. Amino acid sequence: CASSDHRGSTGNEQFF. The entire variable domain, with the rest obtained from reference TRBV28 and TRBJ2-1, is as follows: DVKVTQSSRYLVKRTGEKVFLECVQDMDHENMFWYRQDPGLGLRLIYFSYDVKMKEKGDIPEGYSVSREKKERFSLILESASTNQTSMYLCASSDHRGSTGNEQFFGPGTRLTVL.

This chain uses TRBV18 with TRBJ1-3; D gene uncertain. The CDR3 loop spans 12 amino acids. Germline assignment: CDR1 KGHSH and CDR2 LQKENI. V was cut by 4 bases and J by 8 bases, with 9 bases left in between. The CDR3 spells CASSREEDTIYF. The CDR3 region has the DNA TGTGCCAGCTCACGGGAGGAGGACACCATATATTTT.

V gene TRBV3-1 (or the pseudogene TRBV3-2) combines with J gene TRBJ1-2, with D maybe TRBD1 (6 bases). The germline V gene encodes CDR1 LGHDT and CDR2 YNNKEL (reference sequence). Trimming removed 2 bases from V and 2 bases from J, with 12 bases in between. The CDR3 is 15 residues long. The CDR3 DNA sequence: TGTGCCAGCAGCCAACTTGCCAGGGGCAACTATGGCTACACCTTC. Translating it yields CASSQLARGNYGYTF.

In the case of this clone: This CDR3 is also generated by other DNA sequences in the sample. This rearrangement joins TRBV11-3 to TRBJ2-7; D is uncertain. The CDR3 is made up of 14 amino acids. V was shortened by 1 base and J by 0 bases, with 7 bases between the two germline ends. Germline V gives CDR1 SGHNT, CDR2 YENEEA. The CDR3 sequence is CASSLGGSSYEQYF. The CDR3 DNA sequence: TGTGCCAGCAGCTTAGGTGGCAGCTCCTACGAGCAGTACTTC.

The chain employs TRBV5-5 and TRBJ2-5; 7 nucleotides match TRBD1. J was trimmed by 3 bases and V by 2 bases; bases with no gene match: 4. Germline V gives CDR1 SGHKS, CDR2 YYEKEE (reference sequence). This CDR3 spans 14 amino acids. CDR3 loop: CASSFPGTEETQYF. Here the CDR3 DNA reads TGTGCCAGCAGCTTTCCCGGGACAGAAGAGACCCAGTACTTC. The full variable domain, its missing parts supplied by reference TRBV5-5 and TRBJ2-5, is DAGVTQSPTHLIKTRGQQVTLRCSPISGHKSVSWYQQVLGQGPQFIFQYYEKEERGRGNFPDRFSARQFPNYSSELNVNALLLGDSALYLCASSFPGTEETQYFGPGTRLLVL.

The gene calls are TRBV7-3 and TRBJ2-2; no reliable D call. V lost 5 bases, J lost 2 bases, and 9 bases lay in between. This CDR3 is built from 14 residues. Germline CDR1 reads SGHTA; CDR2 reads FQGTGA. The chain's CDR3 is CASSPSQNTGELFF. The CDR3 bases are TGTGCCAGCAGCCCGTCACAAAACACCGGGGAGCTGTTTTTT.

This clone was counted between two and nine times. The chain has TRBV27 and TRBJ2-3; TRBD2 agrees at 8 bases. Germline lookup yields CDR1 MNHEY and CDR2 SMNVEV (reference sequence). With 6 bases clipped from V and 4 bases from J, the junction kept 6 bases outside the gene matches. The CDR3 is 14 residues long. The CDR3 loop is CASSGLASADTQYF. The DNA for the CDR3 is TGTGCCAGCAGCGGACTAGCATCTGCAGATACGCAGTATTTT.

The chain combines TRBV19 with TRBJ2-2; no firm D call. CDR3 length equals 12 residues. CDR1 and CDR2 (germline): LNHDA, SQIVND (reference sequence). The V end was cut by 4 bases, the J end by 7 bases, with 7 bases between. The CDR3 sequence: CASSRARGELFF. CDR3 DNA sequence: TGTGCCAGTAGTAGGGCTCGCGGGGAGCTGTTTTTT.

The genes are TRBV6-5 and TRBJ1-2, with D possibly TRBD1 on 5 matching bases. Germline V lookup: CDR1 MNHEY, CDR2 SVGAGI. Trimming left V 6 bases short and J 0 bases short, with 14 bases between. The CDR3 sequence is 15 residues long. CDR3: CASRTHGHSNYGYTF. In DNA, the CDR3 is TGTGCCAGCAGAACTCATGGACACTCTAACTATGGCTACACCTTC.

This clone was counted a few times. The gene calls are TRBV18 and TRBJ2-3; D is possibly TRBD2 (5 bases). Germline V gene data show CDR1 as KGHSH and CDR2 as LQKENI. V gave up 0 bases and J gave up 6 bases, with 10 bases separating them. This CDR3 has 14 residues. CDR3 sequence: CASSPPNGLDTQYF. DNA for the CDR3: TGTGCCAGCTCACCACCGAATGGACTGGATACGCAGTATTTT.

This rearrangement joins TRBV6-5 to TRBJ1-2; 7 bases fit TRBD1. CDR3 length equals 12 residues. J gave up 7 bases and V 4 bases, and 3 bases lay outside the gene matches. Germline-derived CDR1 and CDR2 are MNHEY and SVGAGI. The CDR3 DNA reads TGTGCCAGCAGTTCGTCAGGGGGTGGCTACACCTTC. The encoded protein is CASSSSGGGYTF.

The chain is built from TRBV9 and TRBJ2-1; D remains ambiguous. This CDR3 comprises 13 residues. Trimming cost V 4 bases and J 4 bases, with 9 bases left between them. Germline V gives CDR1 SGDLS, CDR2 YYNGEE. The CDR3 nucleotides are TGTGCCAGCAGCCTCACTACGTACAATGAGCAGTTCTTC. This gives the protein CASSLTTYNEQFF.

J is TRBJ2-3 and V is TRBV5-1; tentatively, D is TRBD1 (6 bases). V lost 4 bases, J lost 3 bases, and 9 bases lay in between. Germline V CDR1 and CDR2: SGHRS, YFSETQ. This CDR3 contains 13 residues. The CDR3 DNA reads as TGCGCCAGCAGCGCACAGGGAACAGATACGCAGTATTTT. Its protein product is CASSAQGTDTQYF.

The rearrangement uses TRBV6-2 or TRBV6-3 and TRBJ2-2; D gene unclear. The germline V gene has CDR1 MNHEY and CDR2 SVGEGT. The CDR3 length is 17 residues. V was trimmed by 2 bases and J by 0 bases, leaving 13 bases between them. The CDR3 here is CASSYRSRIANTGELFF. For the CDR3, the DNA is TGTGCCAGCAGTTACCGTAGCAGAATCGCGAACACCGGGGAGCTGTTTTTT.